The 30 T cell receptor beta chains presented below share a single source sample, sequenced in a study of blood T cells in healthy people across ages. With a J-beta primer mix and a sample-barcoded 5' primer, a second PCR ran about 7 to 12 cycles. MiXCR, run by TCRdb on the 5' RACE reads, gives a single entry per CDR3 protein. Of about 1,600,000 distinct CDR3 sequences listed, around two fifths were seen once; the top ten hold roughly 7.9%. Source material: blood. These receptors all come from a woman aged 18-29 years in good health.

The chain carries TRBV5-6 and TRBJ1-1; the match to TRBD1 covers 8 bases. Germline V CDR1 and CDR2: SGHDT, YYEEEE. The CDR3 runs 15 residues. Losses at the gene ends were 1 base for V and 2 bases for J; bases not matched to a gene: 4. The CDR3 DNA reads TGTGCCAGCAGCTTGCAGGGGGCAGCAAACACTGAAGCTTTCTTT. Translated: CASSLQGAANTEAFF.

The rearrangement links TRBV10-2 to TRBJ2-6; D perhaps matches TRBD2 (6 bases). Trimming took 4 bases from V and 0 from J, leaving 13 bases between them. The CDR3 loop spans 17 amino acids. CDR1 WSHSY and CDR2 SAAADI come from the germline V gene. For the CDR3, the DNA is TGCGCCAGCAGTGTATCAGCGGGTCTCTCTGGGGCCAACGTCCTGACTTTC. Residues: CASSVSAGLSGANVLTF.

There are a few counts of this clonotype. The V call is TRBV6-6, the J call TRBJ1-2, with 8 bases fitting TRBD1. CDR1 MNHNY and CDR2 SVGAGI come from the germline V gene (reference sequence). V dropped 6 bases and J dropped 4; count of bases not matched to a gene: 10. This CDR3 has 15 amino acids. The CDR3 region has the DNA TGTGCCAGCAGCCCACTAGGACAGGGCCTCTATGGCTACACCTTC. It yields the protein CASSPLGQGLYGYTF.

This chain links TRBV2 with TRBJ2-1, with unresolved D. V shed 8 bases and J shed 1 base, with 15 bases lying between them. The CDR3 sequence is 15 residues long. Germline CDR1 is SNHLY and CDR2 is FYNNEI. CDR3 nucleotide sequence: TGTGCCAGCCTCACTAAACTGCCATCCTACAATGAGCAGTTCTTC. Protein sequence: CASLTKLPSYNEQFF.

This clonotype has only a few counts. The gene calls are TRBV28 and TRBJ1-5; TRBD1 is a possible D gene (5 bases). The germline V gene has CDR1 MDHEN and CDR2 SYDVKM. Between the trimmed V and J ends, which lost 7 bases and 3 bases, there was a span of 13 bases. The CDR3 extends over 14 amino acids. The CDR3 DNA follows: TGTGCCAGCAATCCGGGACCGCTCAATCAGCCCCAGCATTTT. Amino acids: CASNPGPLNQPQHF.

CDR3 protein: CASSQGSSGRSYNEQYF. CDR3 nucleotides: TGCGCCAGCAGCCAAGGTTCGAGCGGACGCTCCTACAATGAGCAGTACTTC. This chain connects TRBV4-1 to TRBJ2-1; TRBD2 might be the D (5 bases). The J call is in doubt because the DNA end fits TRBJ2-7 better. This CDR3 has 17 amino acids. Germline CDR1 MGHRA, CDR2 YSYEKL.

This clonotype has at least ten counts. The gene calls are TRBV10-3 and TRBJ1-5; D perhaps matches TRBD1 (5 bases). Germline CDR1 reads ENHRY; CDR2 reads SYGVKD. The length of the CDR3 is 15 residues. V was trimmed by 3 bases and J by 0 bases, leaving 9 bases between them. This CDR3 is CAISDRRDSNQPQHF. The CDR3 DNA follows: TGTGCCATCAGTGACCGCAGGGATAGCAATCAGCCCCAGCATTTT.

The chain couples TRBV12-3 or TRBV12-4 to TRBJ2-7; D possibly corresponds to TRBD2 (6 bases). The J call may be faulty, since TRBJ2-5 better matches the DNA end. CDR3 size: 16 residues. CDR3 coding DNA: TGTGCCAGCACCCAGGACCCGGGGGAAGTCGGGGAGACCCAGTACTTC. Translation gives CASTQDPGEVGETQYF.

This clonotype occurred once. A much larger clone sits a single nucleotide away, making a read error possible. This sequence joins TRBV4-1 and TRBJ2-1; D might be TRBD1 (5 bases). The V end was cut by 1 base, the J end by 10 bases, with 20 bases between. Germline values: CDR1 MGHRA, CDR2 YSYEKL. This CDR3 has 16 amino acids. The CDR3 DNA reads as TGCGCCAGCAGCCAAGGTTCGAAGGGGATCCCCTACGAGCAGTTCTTC. As protein: CASSQGSKGIPYEQFF.

About this clonotype: Relative to the germline gene, one junction end is altered; a read error may explain this. J is TRBJ2-1 and V is TRBV11-2, with 13 bases that match TRBD2. The CDR3 spans 15 residues. Germline values: CDR1 SGHAT, CDR2 FQNNGV. For the CDR3, the DNA is TGTGTCAGCAGCTTAGTACTAGCGGGAGGGGGTGAGCAGTTCTTC. Amino acid sequence: CVSSLVLAGGGEQFF.

The chain combines TRBV14 with TRBJ2-1; D remains unclear. V lost 0 bases, J lost 10 bases, and 13 bases lay in between. This CDR3 has 14 amino acids. The germline V gene encodes CDR1 SGHDN and CDR2 FVKESK. The CDR3 nucleotides are TGTGCCAGCAGCCAAGATCTTCTCAGGCACGAGCAGTTCTTC. This codes for CASSQDLLRHEQFF.

The chain employs TRBV28 and TRBJ1-5; 8 bases map to TRBD1. V was pared by 2 bases and J by 2 bases, with 14 bases of the junction left unmatched. Germline V gives CDR1 MDHEN, CDR2 SYDVKM. This CDR3 has 19 amino acids. The CDR3 DNA follows: TGTGCCAGCAGTTTAGGCCCCCCCTGGACAGGGATCGGCAATCAGCCCCAGCATTTT. It specifies CASSLGPPWTGIGNQPQHF.

This clonotype was counted only a few times. J is TRBJ2-7 and V is TRBV5-1; TRBD1 might be the D (6 bases). The germline V gene has CDR1 SGHRS and CDR2 YFSETQ. V was pared by 0 bases and J by 2 bases, with 12 bases between. CDR3 length: 15 amino acids. The CDR3 sequence is CASSLDGQPAYEQYF. In nucleotides, the CDR3 is TGCGCCAGCAGCTTGGACGGACAGCCAGCCTACGAGCAGTACTTC.

V is TRBV6-6 and J is TRBJ1-1; 8 bases map to TRBD1. Germline trimming cut 2 bases from V and 5 bases from J; bases unmatched to any gene: 7. This CDR3 has 15 residues. Germline CDR1 and CDR2: MNHNY and SVGAGI (reference sequence). In nucleotides, the CDR3 is TGTGCCAGCAGTTACCTCTGGACAGGGAGTACTGAAGCTTTCTTT. Protein: CASSYLWTGSTEAFF.

This clonotype turned up a few times. The J gene is TRBJ2-1, the V gene TRBV18, with D hard to call. Trimming left V 2 bases short and J 13 bases short, with 15 bases between. The CDR3 is 13 residues long. CDR1 and CDR2 from the germline V gene are KGHSH and LQKENI. The CDR3 spells CASSPGLQETQFF. The CDR3 nucleotides are TGTGCCAGCTCACCAGGGCTACAAGAGACCCAGTTCTTC.

The genes are TRBV6-5 and TRBJ2-1; 7 bases line up with TRBD1. CDR1 and CDR2 (germline): MNHEY, SVGAGI. The CDR3 has 14 amino acids. Trimming at V came to 0 bases and at J to 9 bases, leaving 5 bases not matched to a gene. Written as DNA, the CDR3 is TGTGCCAGCAGTTACTCCCCAGGACAGGTTGAGCAGTTCTTC. Its protein is CASSYSPGQVEQFF.

The V call is TRBV28, the J call TRBJ1-2; 7 nucleotides agree with TRBD1. J was trimmed by 7 bases and V by 6 bases; bases with no gene match: 11. The V gene's germline CDR1 is MDHEN and CDR2 SYDVKM. There are 14 residues in the CDR3. This chain's CDR3 is CASRPPGQRSGYTF. The CDR3 coding sequence is TGTGCCAGCAGGCCTCCGGGACAGAGGAGTGGCTACACCTTC.

Of note for this clonotype: A read error may produce the germline difference seen at one junction end. V usage is TRBV7-2 and J usage is TRBJ2-7, with 8 bases matching TRBD2. The DNA end lines up better with TRBJ2-5; the J call may be wrong. Germline V lookup: CDR1 SGHTA, CDR2 FQGNSA. This CDR3 comprises 15 residues. The CDR3 DNA sequence: TGTGCCAGCATCTTAACGGGAGGGAAGGGAGAGACCCAGTACTTC. This gives the protein CASILTGGKGETQYF.

The chain has TRBV6-1 and TRBJ2-5; no clear D gene. V lost 4 bases to trimming and J lost 4 bases, with 16 bases between them. Germline loops: CDR1 MNHNS, CDR2 SASEGT. The CDR3 is 15 residues long. DNA for the CDR3: TGTGCCAGCAGTGGAACCACGGGCCCTCGAGAGACCCAGTACTTC. The encoded protein is CASSGTTGPRETQYF.

Concerning this clonotype: Sequence at one end of the junction differs from germline and may be a read error. V and J are TRBV15 and TRBJ1-6, with 9 bases matching TRBD1. This CDR3 spans 16 amino acids. Germline V gives CDR1 LNHNV, CDR2 YYDKDF (reference sequence). The CDR3 is CTTSRLGTGYNSPLHF. The CDR3 DNA follows: TGTACCACCAGCAGGCTAGGGACAGGGTACAATTCACCCCTCCACTTT.

V is TRBV4-1 and J is TRBJ2-7; D might be TRBD1 (6 bases). This CDR3 is 15 amino acids long. The ends were cut back, 2 bases at V and 0 bases at J, with 11 bases in the middle. CDR1 is MGHRA, CDR2 YSYEKL, per germline. CDR3 protein: CASSQRTEVSYEQYF. For the CDR3, the DNA is TGCGCCAGCAGCCAACGGACAGAGGTCTCCTACGAGCAGTACTTC.

The rearrangement uses TRBV5-1 and TRBJ1-2; D may be TRBD1 (5 bases). V was pared by 4 bases and J by 4 bases, with 14 bases between. This CDR3 contains 14 residues. Germline V gene data show CDR1 as SGHRS and CDR2 as YFSETQ. The CDR3 DNA sequence: TGCGCCAGCAGCGAGGGACGGCAGATCTATGGCTACACCTTC. Its translation: CASSEGRQIYGYTF.

The chain is built from TRBV9 and TRBJ2-5; 15 bases are a match to TRBD2. From germline, CDR1 is SGDLS and CDR2 YYNGEE. The junction had 9 bases not matched to a gene; V was cut back by 4 bases and J by 11 bases. The CDR3 runs to 15 residues. CDR3: CASSSGLAGGEEQYF. CDR3 in DNA: TGTGCCAGCAGCTCAGGACTAGCGGGGGGGGAAGAGCAGTACTTC.

This rearrangement joins TRBV7-2 to TRBJ2-5; D might be TRBD1 or TRBD2, each matching 5 bases. Trimming left V 3 bases short and J 11 bases short, with 16 bases between. Germline V gene data show CDR1 as SGHTA and CDR2 as FQGNSA. CDR3 length equals 13 residues. The CDR3 nucleotides are TGTGCCAGCAGCTTCATTCGGGGCAGTGAGCAGTACTTC. Its protein product is CASSFIRGSEQYF.

The chain links TRBV20-1 to TRBJ2-3; 10 bases agree with TRBD2. Germline V gives CDR1 DFQATT, CDR2 SNEGSKA (reference sequence). The V and J ends lost 6 bases and 6 bases, in that order; junction bases with no gene match: 9. The CDR3 runs 14 residues. Written as DNA, the CDR3 is TGCAGTGCATCTTCTAGCGGGAGCCCGGATACGCAGTATTTT. Its translation is CSASSSGSPDTQYF.

CDR3 in amino acids: CASSEEDLGYNEQFF. In DNA, the CDR3 is TGTGCCAGCAGTGAAGAGGACTTGGGTTACAATGAGCAGTTCTTC. V and J are TRBV6-4 and TRBJ2-1, with D maybe TRBD2 (5 bases). The CDR3 is made up of 15 amino acids. The V gene's germline CDR1 is MRHNA and CDR2 SNTAGT. V lost 3 bases and J 4 bases, leaving 13 bases between the germline ends.

The chain is built from TRBV5-6 and TRBJ2-5; 8 positions agree with TRBD2. The J call is uncertain, as TRBJ2-7 better fits the DNA end. Germline-derived CDR1 and CDR2 are SGHDT and YYEEEE. The CDR3 is 15 amino acids. The CDR3 region has the DNA TGTGCCAGCAGCTCAGCGGGAGCCCTACCCTACGAGCAGTACTTC. Translating it yields CASSSAGALPYEQYF.

This clonotype was counted ten times or more. V gene TRBV29-1 combines with J gene TRBJ2-6, with D tentatively TRBD2 (5 bases). Trimming removed 3 bases from V and 2 bases from J, with 8 bases in between. This CDR3 is 14 amino acids long. Germline CDR1 SQVTM, CDR2 ANQGSEA. CDR3 coding DNA: TGCAGCGTTGACCACGGGACTGGGGCCAACGTCCTGACTTTC. This codes for CSVDHGTGANVLTF.

This chain connects TRBV7-2 to TRBJ1-1; no clear D gene. In germline, CDR1 is SGHTA, CDR2 FQGNSA. The germline V and J ends were trimmed by 1 base and 4 bases, with 16 bases remaining between them. This CDR3 has 16 residues. The CDR3 DNA follows: TGTGCCAGCAGCTTAGGCTGGGAGGTCCTGGGCACTGAAGCTTTCTTT. Amino acid sequence: CASSLGWEVLGTEAFF.

This chain's CDR3 is CASSSPDTRGEQYF. The CDR3 nucleotides read TGTGCCAGCAGTTCCCCGGACACCAGGGGCGAGCAGTACTTC. The chain combines TRBV6-5 with TRBJ2-7; weak D call: TRBD1 (6 bases). Germline CDR1 is MNHEY and CDR2 is SVGAGI. The CDR3 extends over 14 amino acids. The germline V and J ends were trimmed by 4 bases and 6 bases, with 16 bases remaining between them.